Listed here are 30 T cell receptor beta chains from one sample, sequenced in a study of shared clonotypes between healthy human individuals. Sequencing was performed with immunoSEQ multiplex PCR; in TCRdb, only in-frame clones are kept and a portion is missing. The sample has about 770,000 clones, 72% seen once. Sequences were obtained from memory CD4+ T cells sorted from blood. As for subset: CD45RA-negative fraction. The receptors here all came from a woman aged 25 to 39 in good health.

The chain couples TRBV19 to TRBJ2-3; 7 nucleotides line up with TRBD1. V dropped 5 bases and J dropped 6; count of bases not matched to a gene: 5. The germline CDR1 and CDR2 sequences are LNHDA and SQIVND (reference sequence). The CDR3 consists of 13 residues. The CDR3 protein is CASSWQGVDTQYF. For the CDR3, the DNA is TGTGCCAGTAGTTGGCAGGGGGTCGATACGCAGTATTTT.

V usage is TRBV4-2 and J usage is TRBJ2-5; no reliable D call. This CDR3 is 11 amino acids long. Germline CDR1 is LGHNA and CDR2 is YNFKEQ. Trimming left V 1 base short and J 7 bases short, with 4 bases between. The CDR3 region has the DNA TGTGCCAGCAGCCAAGGTCCGACCCAGTACTTC. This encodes CASSQGPTQYF.

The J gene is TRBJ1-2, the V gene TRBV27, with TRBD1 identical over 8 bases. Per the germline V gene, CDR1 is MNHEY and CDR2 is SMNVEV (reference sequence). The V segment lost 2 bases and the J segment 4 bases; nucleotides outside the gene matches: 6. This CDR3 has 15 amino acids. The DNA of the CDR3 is TGTGCCAGCAGTTTAATTGCAGGGGGCTTCTATGGCTACACCTTC. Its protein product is CASSLIAGGFYGYTF.

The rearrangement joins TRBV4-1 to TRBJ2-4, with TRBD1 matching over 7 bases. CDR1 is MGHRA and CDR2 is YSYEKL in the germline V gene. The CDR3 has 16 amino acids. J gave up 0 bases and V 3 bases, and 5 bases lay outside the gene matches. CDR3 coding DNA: TGCGCCAGCAGCCAGGGACAGAGCCTAGCCAAAAACATTCAGTACTTC. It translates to CASSQGQSLAKNIQYF.

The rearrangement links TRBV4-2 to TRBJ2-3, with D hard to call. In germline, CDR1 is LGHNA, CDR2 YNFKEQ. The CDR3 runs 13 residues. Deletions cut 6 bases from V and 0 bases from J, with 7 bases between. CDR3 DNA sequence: TGTGCCAGCAGGATTGGGAGCACAGATACGCAGTATTTT. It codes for CASRIGSTDTQYF.

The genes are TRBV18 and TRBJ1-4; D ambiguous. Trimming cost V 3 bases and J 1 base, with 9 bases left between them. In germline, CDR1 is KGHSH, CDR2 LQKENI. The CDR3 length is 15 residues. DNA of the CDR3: TGTGCCAGCTCACCGGACGGACTAACTAATGAAAAACTGTTTTTT. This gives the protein CASSPDGLTNEKLFF. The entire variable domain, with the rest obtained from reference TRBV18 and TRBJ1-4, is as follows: NAGVMQNPRHLVRRRGQEARLRCSPMKGHSHVYWYRQLPEEGLKFMVYLQKENIIDESGMPKERFSAEFPKEGPSILRIQQVVRGDSAAYFCASSPDGLTNEKLFFGSGTQLSVL.

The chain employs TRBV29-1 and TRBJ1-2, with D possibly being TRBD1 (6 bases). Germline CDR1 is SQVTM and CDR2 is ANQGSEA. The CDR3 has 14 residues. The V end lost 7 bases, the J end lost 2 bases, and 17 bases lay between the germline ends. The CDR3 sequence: CSALRGTGNYGYTF. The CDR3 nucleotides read TGCAGCGCACTAAGGGGGACGGGGAACTATGGCTACACCTTC.

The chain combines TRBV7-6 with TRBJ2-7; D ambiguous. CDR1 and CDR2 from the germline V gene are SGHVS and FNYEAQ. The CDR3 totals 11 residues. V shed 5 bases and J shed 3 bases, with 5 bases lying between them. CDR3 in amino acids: CASSQYYEQYF. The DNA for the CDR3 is TGTGCCAGCAGCCAATACTACGAGCAGTACTTC.

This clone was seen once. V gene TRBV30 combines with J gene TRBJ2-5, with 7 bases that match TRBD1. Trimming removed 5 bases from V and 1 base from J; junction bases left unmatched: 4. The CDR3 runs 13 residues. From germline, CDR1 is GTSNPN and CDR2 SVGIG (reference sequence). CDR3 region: CAWGDSVQETQYF. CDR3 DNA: TGTGCCTGGGGGGACAGCGTCCAAGAGACCCAGTACTTC.

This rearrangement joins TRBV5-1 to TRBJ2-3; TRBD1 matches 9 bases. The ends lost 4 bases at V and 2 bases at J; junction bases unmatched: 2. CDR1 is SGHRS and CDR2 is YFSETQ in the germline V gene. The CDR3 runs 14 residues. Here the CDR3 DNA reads TGCGCCAGCAGCGGGACAGGGACCACAGATACGCAGTATTTT. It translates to CASSGTGTTDTQYF.

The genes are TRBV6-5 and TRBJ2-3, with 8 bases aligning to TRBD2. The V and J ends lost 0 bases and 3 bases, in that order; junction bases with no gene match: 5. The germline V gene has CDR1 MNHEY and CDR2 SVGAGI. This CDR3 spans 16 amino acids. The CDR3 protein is CASSYSTGGPTDTQYF. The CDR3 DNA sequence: TGTGCCAGCAGTTACTCCACGGGAGGGCCGACAGATACGCAGTATTTT.

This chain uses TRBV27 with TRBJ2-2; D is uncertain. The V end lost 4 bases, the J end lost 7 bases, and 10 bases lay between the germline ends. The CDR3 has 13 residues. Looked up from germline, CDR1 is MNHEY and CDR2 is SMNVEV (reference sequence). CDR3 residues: CASSSTSLGELFF. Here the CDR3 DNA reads TGTGCCAGCAGTTCCACGTCACTCGGGGAGCTGTTTTTT.

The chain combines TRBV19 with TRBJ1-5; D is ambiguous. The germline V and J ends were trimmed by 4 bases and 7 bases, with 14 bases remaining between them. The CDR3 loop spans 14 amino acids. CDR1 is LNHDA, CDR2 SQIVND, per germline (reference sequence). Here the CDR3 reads CASSTDRAGQPQHF. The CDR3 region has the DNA TGTGCCAGTAGTACCGATCGGGCGGGCCAGCCCCAGCATTTT.

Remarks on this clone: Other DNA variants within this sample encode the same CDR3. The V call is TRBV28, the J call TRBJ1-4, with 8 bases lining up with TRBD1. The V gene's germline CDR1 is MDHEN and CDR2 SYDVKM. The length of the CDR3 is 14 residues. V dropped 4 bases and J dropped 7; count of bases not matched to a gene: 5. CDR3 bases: TGTGCCAGCAGTTCTGGACAGGGCGGTGAAAAACTGTTTTTT. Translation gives CASSSGQGGEKLFF.

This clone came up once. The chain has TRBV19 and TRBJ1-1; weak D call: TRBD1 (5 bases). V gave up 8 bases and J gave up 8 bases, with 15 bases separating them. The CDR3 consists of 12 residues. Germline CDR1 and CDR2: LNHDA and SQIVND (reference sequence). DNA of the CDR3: TGTGCCAGTGGGGACCGCCTGTACGAAGCTTTCTTT. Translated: CASGDRLYEAFF.

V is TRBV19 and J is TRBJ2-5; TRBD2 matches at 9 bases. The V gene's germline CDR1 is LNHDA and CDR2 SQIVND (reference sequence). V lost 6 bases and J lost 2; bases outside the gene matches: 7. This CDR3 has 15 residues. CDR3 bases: TGTGCCAGTAGCCCAGGGAGCGGGAGGCAAGAGACCCAGTACTTC. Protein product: CASSPGSGRQETQYF.

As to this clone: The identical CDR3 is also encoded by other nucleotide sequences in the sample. The CDR3 nucleotides read TGCGCCAGCAGCGTCGGACAGGGGGCCTCCACAGATACGCAGTATTTT. Its protein is CASSVGQGASTDTQYF. The chain links TRBV5-1 to TRBJ2-3; TRBD1 matches at 11 bases. J was trimmed by 2 bases and V by 4 bases; bases with no gene match: 6. The germline V gene has CDR1 SGHRS and CDR2 YFSETQ. The CDR3 covers 16 residues.

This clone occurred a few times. The CDR3 here is CAISWTGGQPQHF. CDR3 bases: TGTGCCATCAGCTGGACAGGGGGCCAGCCCCAGCATTTT. This chain links TRBV10-3 with TRBJ1-5, with TRBD1 identical over 11 bases. Germline CDR1 ENHRY, CDR2 SYGVKD. Germline trimming cut 6 bases from V and 7 bases from J; bases unmatched to any gene: 2. There are 13 residues in the CDR3.

The CDR3 sequence is CASSLVAGGPVINEQFF. The CDR3 bases are TGTGCCAGCAGCTTAGTAGCGGGAGGGCCGGTGATAAATGAGCAGTTCTTC. The chain has TRBV7-2 and TRBJ2-1; TRBD2 matches at 11 bases. Trimming removed 1 base from V and 7 bases from J; junction bases left unmatched: 9. The CDR3 contains 17 residues. CDR1 and CDR2 from the germline V gene are SGHTA and FQGNSA.

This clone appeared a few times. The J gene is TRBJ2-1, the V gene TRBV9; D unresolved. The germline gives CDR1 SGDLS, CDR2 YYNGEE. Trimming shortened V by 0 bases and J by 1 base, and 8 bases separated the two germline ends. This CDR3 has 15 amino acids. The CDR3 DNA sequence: TGTGCCAGCAGCGTAGACGGCCCGTCCTACAATGAGCAGTTCTTC. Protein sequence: CASSVDGPSYNEQFF. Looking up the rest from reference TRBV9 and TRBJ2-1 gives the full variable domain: DSGVTQTPKHLITATGQRVTLRCSPRSGDLSVYWYQQSLDQGLQFLIQYYNGEERAKGNILERFSAQQFPDLHSELNLSSLELGDSALYFCASSVDGPSYNEQFFGPGTRLTVL.

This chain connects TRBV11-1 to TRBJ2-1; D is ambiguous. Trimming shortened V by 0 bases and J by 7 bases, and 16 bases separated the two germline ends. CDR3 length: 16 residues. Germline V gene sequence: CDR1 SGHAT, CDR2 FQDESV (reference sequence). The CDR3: CASSLAPTTTGNEQFF. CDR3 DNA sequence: TGTGCCAGCAGCTTAGCGCCAACTACCACCGGGAATGAGCAGTTCTTC. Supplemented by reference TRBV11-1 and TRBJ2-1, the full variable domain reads EAEVAQSPRYKITEKSQAVAFWCDPISGHATLYWYRQILGQGPELLVQFQDESVVDDSQLPKDRFSAERLKGVDSTLKIQPAELGDSAMYLCASSLAPTTTGNEQFFGPGTRLTVL.

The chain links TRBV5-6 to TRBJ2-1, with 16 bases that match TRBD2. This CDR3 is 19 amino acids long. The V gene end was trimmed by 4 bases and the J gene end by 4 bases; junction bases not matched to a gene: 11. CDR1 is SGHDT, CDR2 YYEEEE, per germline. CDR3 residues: CASSRGLAGGMNYYNEQFF. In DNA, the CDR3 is TGTGCCAGCAGCAGGGGACTAGCGGGAGGGATGAACTATTACAATGAGCAGTTCTTC.

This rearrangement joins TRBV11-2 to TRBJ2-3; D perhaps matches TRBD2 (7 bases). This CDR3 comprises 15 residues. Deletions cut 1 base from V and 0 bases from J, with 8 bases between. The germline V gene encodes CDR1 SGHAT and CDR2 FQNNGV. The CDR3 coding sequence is TGTGCCAGCAGCTTAGGCGGGGGCAGCACAGATACGCAGTATTTT. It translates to CASSLGGGSTDTQYF.

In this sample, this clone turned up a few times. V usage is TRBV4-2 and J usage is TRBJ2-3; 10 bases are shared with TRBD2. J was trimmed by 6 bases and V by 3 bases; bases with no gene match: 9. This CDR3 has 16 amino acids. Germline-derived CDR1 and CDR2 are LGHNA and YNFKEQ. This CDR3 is CASSHSGGSGRDTQYF. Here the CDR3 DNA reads TGTGCCAGCAGCCATAGCGGCGGTAGCGGGAGGGATACGCAGTATTTT.

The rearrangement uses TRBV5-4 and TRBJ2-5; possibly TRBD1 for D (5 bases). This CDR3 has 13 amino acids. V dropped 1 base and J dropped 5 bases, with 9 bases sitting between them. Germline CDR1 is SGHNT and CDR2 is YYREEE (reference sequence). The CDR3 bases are TGTGCCAGCAGCTTGATAGGGGATGAGACCCAGTACTTC. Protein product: CASSLIGDETQYF. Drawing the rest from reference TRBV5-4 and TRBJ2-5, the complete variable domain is ETGVTQSPTHLIKTRGQQVTLRCSSQSGHNTVSWYQQALGQGPQFIFQYYREEENGRGNFPPRFSGLQFPNYSSELNVNALELDDSALYLCASSLIGDETQYFGPGTRLLVL.

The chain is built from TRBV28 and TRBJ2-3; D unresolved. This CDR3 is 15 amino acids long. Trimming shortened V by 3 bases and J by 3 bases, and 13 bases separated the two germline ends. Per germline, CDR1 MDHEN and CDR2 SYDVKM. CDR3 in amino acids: CASSFRSAATDTQYF. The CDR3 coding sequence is TGTGCCAGCAGTTTTCGTTCAGCCGCTACAGATACGCAGTATTTT.

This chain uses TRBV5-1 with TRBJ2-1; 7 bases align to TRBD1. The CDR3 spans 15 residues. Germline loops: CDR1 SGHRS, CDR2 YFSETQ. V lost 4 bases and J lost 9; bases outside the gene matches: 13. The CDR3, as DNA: TGCGCCAGCAGCACGGCAGGGGGACCCTCGGGTGAGCAGTTCTTC. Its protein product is CASSTAGGPSGEQFF.

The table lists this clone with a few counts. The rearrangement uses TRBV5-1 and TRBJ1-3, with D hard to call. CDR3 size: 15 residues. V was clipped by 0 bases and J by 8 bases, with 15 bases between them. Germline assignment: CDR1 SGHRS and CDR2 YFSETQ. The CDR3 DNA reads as TGCGCCAGCAGCTTGGCGGCCGGGAGGGCTCACACCATATATTTT. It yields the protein CASSLAAGRAHTIYF.

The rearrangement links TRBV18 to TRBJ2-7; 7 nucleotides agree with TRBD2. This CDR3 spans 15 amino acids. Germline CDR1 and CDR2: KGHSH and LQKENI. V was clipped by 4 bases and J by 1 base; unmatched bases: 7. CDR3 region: CASSRDSGRSYEQYF. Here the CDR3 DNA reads TGTGCCAGCTCACGAGATAGCGGGCGTTCCTACGAGCAGTACTTC.

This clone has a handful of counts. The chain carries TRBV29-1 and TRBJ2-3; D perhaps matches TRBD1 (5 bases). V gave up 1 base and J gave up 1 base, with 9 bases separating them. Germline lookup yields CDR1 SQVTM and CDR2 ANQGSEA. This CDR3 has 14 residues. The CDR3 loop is CSVEGSTGTDTQYF. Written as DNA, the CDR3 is TGCAGCGTTGAAGGGTCGACAGGCACAGATACGCAGTATTTT.